These 25 T cell receptor beta chains originate from one sample sequenced in a study of blood T cell repertoires in COVID-19. Clones were sequenced by immunoSEQ multiplex PCR, and TCRdb holds only the in-frame ones, with some missing. Found here are around 23,000 clones, approximately 68% of them singletons; the top ten hold 43%. Input material: peripheral blood. Every receptor here comes from a woman aged 80 or over with acute or convalescent COVID-19.

This clone was detected only a few times. This chain uses TRBV7-2 with TRBJ1-6; the match to TRBD1 covers 7 bases. Germline V gene data show CDR1 as SGHTA and CDR2 as FQGNSA. The CDR3 loop spans 16 amino acids. Unmatched junction bases numbered 10, after V lost 1 base and J lost 10 bases. The CDR3 loop is CASSLVAQQGWSPLHF. CDR3 bases: TGTGCCAGCAGCTTAGTGGCCCAACAGGGGTGGTCACCCCTCCACTTT.

In its sample, this clone was seen a few times. As DNA, the CDR3 is TGTGCCAGTTCCGGACAGGGAGGCACCTTC. It codes for CASSGQGGTF. The genes are TRBV2 and TRBJ1-2; 8 bases are a match to TRBD1. Trimming cost V 9 bases and J 13 bases; bases outside gene matches: 7. CDR1 is SNHLY and CDR2 is FYNNEI in the germline V gene. CDR3 size: 10 residues.

The genes are TRBV29-1 and TRBJ1-1, with D possibly TRBD1 on 5 matching bases. The V end was cut by 7 bases, the J end by 4 bases, with 13 bases between. This CDR3 is 12 amino acids long. The germline gives CDR1 SQVTM, CDR2 ANQGSEA. The CDR3 DNA is TGCAGCGGGGGTCCCCAGGGCACTGAAGCTTTCTTT. Translating it yields CSGGPQGTEAFF.

This clone was seen a handful of times. This chain connects TRBV28 to TRBJ1-2; no clear D gene. Per the germline V gene, CDR1 is MDHEN and CDR2 is SYDVKM. V gave up 7 bases and J gave up 8 bases, with 11 bases separating them. The CDR3 is 11 residues long. This CDR3 reads CASTWAWGYTF. As DNA, the CDR3 is TGTGCCAGCACCTGGGCCTGGGGCTACACCTTC.

This clone turned up a few times. This chain connects TRBV11-3 to TRBJ2-3, with unresolved D. The CDR3 spans 13 residues. The V end lost 1 base, the J end lost 6 bases, and 8 bases lay between the germline ends. Germline CDR1 is SGHNT and CDR2 is YENEEA. This CDR3 is CASSLGRLDTQYF. The DNA for the CDR3 is TGTGCCAGCAGCTTAGGCAGACTGGATACGCAGTATTTT.

CDR3 region: CASSPWGGADQPQHF. In DNA, the CDR3 is TGTGCCAGCAGCCCATGGGGGGGAGCCGATCAGCCCCAGCATTTT. The genes are TRBV7-9 and TRBJ1-5, with D possibly matching TRBD1 (5 bases). There are 15 residues in the CDR3. CDR1 and CDR2 from the germline V gene are SEHNR and FQNEAQ (reference sequence). The V end lost 5 bases, the J end lost 5 bases, and 16 bases lay between the germline ends.

This sequence joins TRBV2 and TRBJ1-3; D uncertain. Trimming stripped 7 bases from V and 1 base from J, with 11 bases between. This CDR3 contains 14 residues. Per the germline V gene, CDR1 is SNHLY and CDR2 is FYNNEI. CDR3 residues: CASNRQQSGNTIYF. Written as DNA, the CDR3 is TGTGCCAGCAACCGTCAACAGTCTGGAAACACCATATATTTT.

CDR3 bases: TGTGCCAGCAGCGAATTGGGACAGGGCGATGGCTACACCTTC. Translation gives CASSELGQGDGYTF. This chain connects TRBV2 to TRBJ1-2; 9 nucleotides line up with TRBD1. Germline-derived CDR1 and CDR2 are SNHLY and FYNNEI. The CDR3 loop spans 14 amino acids. V lost 6 bases to trimming and J lost 6 bases; unmatched junction nucleotides: 8.

The gene calls are TRBV19 and TRBJ2-7; perhaps TRBD1 as D (6 bases). The germline V and J ends were trimmed by 10 bases and 0 bases, with 19 bases remaining between them. CDR1 is LNHDA and CDR2 is SQIVND in the germline V gene (reference sequence). The CDR3 loop spans 15 amino acids. CDR3 protein: CATIQGSGSSYEQYF. CDR3 DNA: TGTGCCACTATCCAGGGGTCAGGAAGCTCCTACGAGCAGTACTTC.

The chain employs TRBV10-1 and TRBJ1-5; D not certain. Looked up from germline, CDR1 is WNHNN and CDR2 is SYGVQD (reference sequence). Trimming cost V 3 bases and J 9 bases, with 6 bases left between them. The CDR3 covers 11 residues. The DNA of the CDR3 is TGCGCCAGCAGTGAAGAGCGGCCCCAGCATTTT. Protein sequence: CASSEERPQHF.

This chain links TRBV3-1 (or the pseudogene TRBV3-2) with TRBJ1-1; the D gene is possibly TRBD1 (5 bases). Trimming left V 0 bases short and J 0 bases short, with 20 bases between. CDR3 length: 19 amino acids. CDR1 LGHDT and CDR2 YNNKEL come from the germline V gene (reference sequence). CDR3 sequence: CASSQDIGAGTHLNTEAFF. CDR3 sequence (DNA): TGTGCCAGCAGCCAAGATATAGGGGCTGGTACGCACCTGAACACTGAAGCTTTCTTT.

The rearrangement joins TRBV21-1 to TRBJ2-3; the listed D gene, TRBD1, was not tested against the DNA. TRBV21-1 is deemed a pseudogene. This CDR3 comprises 15 residues. The CDR3: CASTIAGACTDTQYF. The CDR3 coding sequence is TGTGCCAGCACCATAGCGGGGGCCTGCACAGATACGCAGTATTTT.

The CDR3: CAWSSGDRGKQYF. The DNA of the CDR3 is TGTGCCTGGAGTTCCGGGGACAGGGGTAAGCAGTACTTC. The rearrangement links TRBV30 to TRBJ2-7; 10 bases line up with TRBD1. Per germline, CDR1 GTSNPN and CDR2 SVGIG (reference sequence). CDR3 size: 13 residues. V gave up 2 bases and J gave up 8 bases; unmatched junction bases: 6.

Here the CDR3 reads CSVSRQGASDTQYF. CDR3 nucleotide sequence: TGCAGCGTTTCGAGACAGGGGGCTTCAGATACGCAGTATTTT. The V gene is TRBV29-1, the J gene TRBJ2-3; TRBD1 matches 10 bases. The CDR3 consists of 14 residues. The junction had 6 bases not matched to a gene; V was cut back by 5 bases and J by 4 bases. The germline gives CDR1 SQVTM, CDR2 ANQGSEA.

The chain uses TRBV5-6 and TRBJ1-2; 9 nucleotides line up with TRBD1. Losses at the gene ends were 9 bases for V and 9 bases for J; bases not matched to a gene: 12. Germline CDR1 and CDR2: SGHDT and YYEEEE. The CDR3 loop spans 13 amino acids. CDR3 coding DNA: TGTGCCACTACAAAGGGACAGGGATTGAGCTACACCTTC. This sequence encodes CATTKGQGLSYTF. The full variable domain, completed using reference TRBV5-6 and TRBJ1-2, is DAGVTQSPTHLIKTRGQQVTLRCSPKSGHDTVSWYQQALGQGPQFIFQYYEEEERQRGNFPDRFSGHQFPNYSSELNVNALLLGDSALYLCATTKGQGLSYTFGSGTRLTVV.

This clone was counted once. V usage is TRBV28 and J usage is TRBJ1-5; 8 nucleotides agree with TRBD1. After removal of 3 bases from V and 1 base from J, the junction contained 5 bases not matched to a gene. Germline loops: CDR1 MDHEN, CDR2 SYDVKM. CDR3 size: 16 residues. CDR3 in DNA: TGTGCCAGCAGTTTGACAGGGGCGGTAAGCAATCAGCCCCAGCATTTT. It encodes CASSLTGAVSNQPQHF.

This chain connects TRBV2 to TRBJ2-6; D gene unclear. The CDR3 runs 16 residues. V lost 8 bases and J lost 0, with 14 bases in between. Germline CDR1 and CDR2: SNHLY and FYNNEI. The CDR3 DNA is TGTGCCAGCTTGGAACAGATTATCTCTGGGGCCAACGTCCTGACTTTC. Its translation is CASLEQIISGANVLTF.

This clone was seen only a few times. V is TRBV7-3 and J is TRBJ2-2, with a possible D match to TRBD1 (6 bases). This CDR3 is 15 amino acids long. V lost 1 base, J lost 1 base, and 7 bases lay in between. Germline V gene sequence: CDR1 SGHTA, CDR2 FQGTGA. The CDR3 DNA follows: TGTGCCAGCAGCTTAAGAGGGGGGAACACCGGGGAGCTGTTTTTT. Amino acids: CASSLRGGNTGELFF. Full variable domain (missing parts from reference TRBV7-3 and TRBJ2-2): GAGVSQTPSNKVTEKGKYVELRCDPISGHTALYWYRQSLGQGPEFLIYFQGTGAADDSGLPNDRFFAVRPEGSVSTLKIQRTERGDSAVYLCASSLRGGNTGELFFGEGSRLTVL.

This chain uses TRBV2 with TRBJ1-1; D is perhaps TRBD1 (6 bases). The CDR3 totals 15 residues. Deletions cut 4 bases from V and 4 bases from J, with 16 bases between. Germline V gene data show CDR1 as SNHLY and CDR2 as FYNNEI. The CDR3 here is CASSVDARGGTEAFF. In DNA, the CDR3 is TGTGCCAGCAGTGTAGACGCGAGAGGGGGCACTGAAGCTTTCTTT.

CDR3 bases: TGCGCCAGCAGCTTGCTAACTACAGGTAACACTGAAGCTTTCTTT. Encoded protein: CASSLLTTGNTEAFF. The chain couples TRBV5-1 to TRBJ1-1, with TRBD1 as a possible D gene (5 bases). The V gene lost 1 base and the J gene lost 2 bases, with 12 bases spanning the gap. CDR3 size: 15 residues. CDR1 is SGHRS, CDR2 YFSETQ, per germline.

This clone was observed a few times. V and J are TRBV5-1 and TRBJ2-7; 11 bases align to TRBD1. The CDR3 runs 15 residues. V lost 2 bases, J lost 3 bases, and 4 bases stayed unmatched. Germline V gene data show CDR1 as SGHRS and CDR2 as YFSETQ. In DNA, the CDR3 is TGCGCCAGCAGCTTAATAGGGACAGGGGGCTACGAGCAGTACTTC. It is translated as CASSLIGTGGYEQYF.

About this clone: Other DNA variants within this sample encode the same CDR3. The chain couples TRBV5-6 to TRBJ1-5, with D possibly matching TRBD1 (5 bases). The CDR3 contains 13 residues. Trimming cost V 0 bases and J 4 bases, with 5 bases left between them. Germline V gene sequence: CDR1 SGHDT, CDR2 YYEEEE. The CDR3 nucleotides are TGTGCCAGCAGCTTGGCAGGGAATCAGCCCCAGCATTTT. This translates into CASSLAGNQPQHF.

This clone has just one count. The rearrangement links TRBV7-2 to TRBJ2-7; TRBD2 matches 8 bases. J gave up 3 bases and V 4 bases, and 8 bases lay outside the gene matches. The CDR3 is 15 residues long. Germline assignment: CDR1 SGHTA and CDR2 FQGNSA. This CDR3 reads CASSSSSGFLYEQYF. Written as DNA, the CDR3 is TGTGCCAGCAGCTCCTCTAGCGGGTTCCTCTACGAGCAGTACTTC. Full variable domain (missing parts from reference TRBV7-2 and TRBJ2-7): GAGVSQSPSNKVTEKGKDVELRCDPISGHTALYWYRQSLGQGLEFLIYFQGNSAPDKSGLPSDRFSAERTGGSVSTLTIQRTQQEDSAVYLCASSSSSGFLYEQYFGPGTRLTVT.

V gene TRBV4-2 combines with J gene TRBJ1-1; D gene uncertain. The V gene's germline CDR1 is LGHNA and CDR2 YNFKEQ. The ends were cut back, 3 bases at V and 1 base at J, with 6 bases in the middle. This CDR3 region has 13 residues. In DNA, the CDR3 is TGTGCCAGCAGCCAGCAGGCGAACACTGAAGCTTTCTTT. Translated, it gives CASSQQANTEAFF.

V usage is TRBV2 and J usage is TRBJ2-7, with 8 bases identical to TRBD2. The germline V gene has CDR1 SNHLY and CDR2 FYNNEI. V was pared by 6 bases and J by 0 bases, with 7 bases of the junction left unmatched. This CDR3 spans 15 amino acids. The CDR3 DNA follows: TGTGCCAGCAGACGTAGCGGGACCAGCTCCTACGAGCAGTACTTC. Its translation is CASRRSGTSSYEQYF.